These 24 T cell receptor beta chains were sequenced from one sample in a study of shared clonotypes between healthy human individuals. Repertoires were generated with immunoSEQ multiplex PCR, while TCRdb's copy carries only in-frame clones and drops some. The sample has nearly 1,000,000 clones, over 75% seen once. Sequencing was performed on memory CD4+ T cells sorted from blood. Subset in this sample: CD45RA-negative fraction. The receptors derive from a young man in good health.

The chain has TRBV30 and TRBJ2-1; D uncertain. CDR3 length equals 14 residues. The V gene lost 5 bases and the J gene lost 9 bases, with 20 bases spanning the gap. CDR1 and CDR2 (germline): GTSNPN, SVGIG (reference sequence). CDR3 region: CAWGPRGPRGEQFF. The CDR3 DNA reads TGTGCCTGGGGACCCCGCGGCCCCCGTGGTGAGCAGTTCTTC.

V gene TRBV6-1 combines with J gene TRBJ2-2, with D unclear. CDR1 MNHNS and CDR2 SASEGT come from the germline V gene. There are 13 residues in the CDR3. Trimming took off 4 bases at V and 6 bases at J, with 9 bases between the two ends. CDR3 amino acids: CASSVRSPGELFF. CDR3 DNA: TGTGCCAGCAGTGTCAGGAGTCCCGGGGAGCTGTTTTTT.

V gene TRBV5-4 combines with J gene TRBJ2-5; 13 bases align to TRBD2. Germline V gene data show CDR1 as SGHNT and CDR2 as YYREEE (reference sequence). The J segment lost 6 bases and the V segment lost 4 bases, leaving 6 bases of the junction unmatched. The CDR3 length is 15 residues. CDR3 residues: CASSQGLAGIQTQYF. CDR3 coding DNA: TGTGCCAGCAGCCAGGGACTAGCGGGGATCCAGACCCAGTACTTC.

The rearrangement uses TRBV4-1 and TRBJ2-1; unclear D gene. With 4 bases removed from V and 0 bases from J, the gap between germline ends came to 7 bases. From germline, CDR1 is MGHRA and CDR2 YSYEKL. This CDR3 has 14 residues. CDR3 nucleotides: TGCGCCAGCAGCCTGTCGAGCTCCTACAATGAGCAGTTCTTC. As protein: CASSLSSSYNEQFF.

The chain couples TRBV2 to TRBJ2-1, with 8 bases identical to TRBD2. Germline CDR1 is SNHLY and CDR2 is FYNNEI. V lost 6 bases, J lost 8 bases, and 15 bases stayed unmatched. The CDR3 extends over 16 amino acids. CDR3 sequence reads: CASRYGGAGDNHEQFF. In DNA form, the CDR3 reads TGTGCCAGCAGATACGGAGGAGCGGGAGATAACCATGAGCAGTTCTTC. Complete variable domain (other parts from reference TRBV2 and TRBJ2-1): EPEVTQTPSHQVTQMGQEVILRCVPISNHLYFYWYRQILGQKVEFLVSFYNNEISEKSEIFDDQFSVERPDGSNFTLKIRSTKLEDSAMYFCASRYGGAGDNHEQFFGPGTRLTVL.

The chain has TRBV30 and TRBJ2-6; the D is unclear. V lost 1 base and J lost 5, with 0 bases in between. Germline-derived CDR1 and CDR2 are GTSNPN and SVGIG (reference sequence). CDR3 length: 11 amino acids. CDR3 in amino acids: CAWSGANVLTF. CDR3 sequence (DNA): TGTGCCTGGAGTGGGGCCAACGTCCTGACTTTC.

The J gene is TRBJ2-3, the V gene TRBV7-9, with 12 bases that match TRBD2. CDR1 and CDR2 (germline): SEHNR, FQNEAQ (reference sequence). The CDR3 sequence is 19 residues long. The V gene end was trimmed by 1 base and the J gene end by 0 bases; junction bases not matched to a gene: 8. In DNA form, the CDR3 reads TGTGCCAGCAGCTTAGGCCGGCTAGCGGGGGGGTTAAGCACAGATACGCAGTATTTT. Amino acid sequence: CASSLGRLAGGLSTDTQYF.

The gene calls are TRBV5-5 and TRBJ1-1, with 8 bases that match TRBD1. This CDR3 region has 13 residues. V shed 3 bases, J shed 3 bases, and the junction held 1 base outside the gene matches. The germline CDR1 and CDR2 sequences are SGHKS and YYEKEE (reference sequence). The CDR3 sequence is CASSWGQDTEAFF. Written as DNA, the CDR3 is TGTGCCAGCAGCTGGGGACAGGACACTGAAGCTTTCTTT. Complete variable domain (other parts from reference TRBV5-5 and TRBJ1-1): DAGVTQSPTHLIKTRGQQVTLRCSPISGHKSVSWYQQVLGQGPQFIFQYYEKEERGRGNFPDRFSARQFPNYSSELNVNALLLGDSALYLCASSWGQDTEAFFGQGTRLTVV.

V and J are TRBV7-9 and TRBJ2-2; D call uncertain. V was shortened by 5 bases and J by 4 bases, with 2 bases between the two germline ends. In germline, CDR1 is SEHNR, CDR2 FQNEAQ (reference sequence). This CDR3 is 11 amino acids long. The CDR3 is CASSRTGELFF. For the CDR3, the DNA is TGTGCCAGCAGCCGCACCGGGGAGCTGTTTTTT.

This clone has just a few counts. The CDR3 DNA is TGTGCCACCAGCAGCAGTACAGGGGTTGGCTACACCTTC. Translation: CATSSSTGVGYTF. The chain is built from TRBV15 and TRBJ1-2; 7 positions match TRBD1. This CDR3 has 13 residues. In germline, CDR1 is LNHNV, CDR2 YYDKDF (reference sequence). V gave up 3 bases and J gave up 7 bases; unmatched junction bases: 5.

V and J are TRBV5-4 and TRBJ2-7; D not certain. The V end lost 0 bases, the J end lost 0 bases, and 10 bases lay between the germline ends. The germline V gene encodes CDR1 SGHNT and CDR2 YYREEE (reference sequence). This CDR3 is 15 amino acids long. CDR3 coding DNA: TGTGCCAGCAGCTTGGAGCAGGTCAGCTCCTACGAGCAGTACTTC. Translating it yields CASSLEQVSSYEQYF.

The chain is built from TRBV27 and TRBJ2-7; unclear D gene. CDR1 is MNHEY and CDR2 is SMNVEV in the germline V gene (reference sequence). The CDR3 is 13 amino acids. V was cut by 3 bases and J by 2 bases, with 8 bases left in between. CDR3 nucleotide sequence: TGTGCCAGCAGTTTTACGGCGGCCTACGAGCAGTACTTC. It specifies CASSFTAAYEQYF.

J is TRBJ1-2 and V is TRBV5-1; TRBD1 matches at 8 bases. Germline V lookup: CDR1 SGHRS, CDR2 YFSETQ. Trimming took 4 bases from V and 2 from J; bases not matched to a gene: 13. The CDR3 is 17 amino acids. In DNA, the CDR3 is TGCGCCAGCAGCGGACAGGGCGCCGGCTCCGGGAACTATGGCTACACCTTC. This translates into CASSGQGAGSGNYGYTF.

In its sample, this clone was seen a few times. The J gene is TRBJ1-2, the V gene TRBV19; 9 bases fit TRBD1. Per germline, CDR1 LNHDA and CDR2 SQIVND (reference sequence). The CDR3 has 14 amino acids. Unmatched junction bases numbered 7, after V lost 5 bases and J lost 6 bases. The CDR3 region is CASSFNRGRDGYTF. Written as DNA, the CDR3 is TGTGCCAGTAGTTTTAACAGGGGGCGAGATGGCTACACCTTC.

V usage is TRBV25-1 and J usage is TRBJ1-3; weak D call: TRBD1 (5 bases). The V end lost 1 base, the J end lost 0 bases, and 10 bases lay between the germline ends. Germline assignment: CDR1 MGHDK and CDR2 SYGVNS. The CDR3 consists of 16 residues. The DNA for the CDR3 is TGTGCCAGCAGTGAATCCGGGGGGATCTCTGGAAACACCATATATTTT. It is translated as CASSESGGISGNTIYF.

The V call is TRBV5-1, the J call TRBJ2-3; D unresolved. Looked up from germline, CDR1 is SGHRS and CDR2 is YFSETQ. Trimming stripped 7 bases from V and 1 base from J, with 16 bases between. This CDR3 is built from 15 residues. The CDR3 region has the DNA TGCGCCAGCCATCCATTCGATATTCGCACAGATACGCAGTATTTT. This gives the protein CASHPFDIRTDTQYF.

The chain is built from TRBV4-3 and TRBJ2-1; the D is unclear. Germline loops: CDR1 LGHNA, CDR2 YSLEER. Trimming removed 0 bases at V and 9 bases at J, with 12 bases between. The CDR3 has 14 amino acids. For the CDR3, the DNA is TGCGCCAGCAGCCAAGATGGATCTAAGGCTGAGCAGTTCTTC. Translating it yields CASSQDGSKAEQFF.

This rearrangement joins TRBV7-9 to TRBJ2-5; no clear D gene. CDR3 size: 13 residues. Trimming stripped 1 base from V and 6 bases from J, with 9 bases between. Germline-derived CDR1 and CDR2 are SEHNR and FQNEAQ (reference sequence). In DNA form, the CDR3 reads TGTGCCAGCAGCTTAGGTGGCAGTCAGACCCAGTACTTC. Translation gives CASSLGGSQTQYF. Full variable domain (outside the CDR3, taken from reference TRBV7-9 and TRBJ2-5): DTGVSQNPRHKITKRGQNVTFRCDPISEHNRLYWYRQTLGQGPEFLTYFQNEAQLEKSRLLSDRFSAERPKGSFSTLEIQRTEQGDSAMYLCASSLGGSQTQYFGPGTRLLVL.

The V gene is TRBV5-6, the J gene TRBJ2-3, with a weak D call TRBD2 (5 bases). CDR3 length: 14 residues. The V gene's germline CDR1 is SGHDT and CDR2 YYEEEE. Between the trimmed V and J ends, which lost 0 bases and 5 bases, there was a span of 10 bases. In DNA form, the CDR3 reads TGTGCCAGCAGCTTGGGGGAGATTCTAGATACGCAGTATTTT. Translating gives CASSLGEILDTQYF.

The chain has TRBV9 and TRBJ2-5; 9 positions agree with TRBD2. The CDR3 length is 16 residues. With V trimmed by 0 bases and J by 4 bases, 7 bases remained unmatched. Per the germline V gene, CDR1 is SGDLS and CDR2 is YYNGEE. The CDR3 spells CASSVDAGGPRETQYF. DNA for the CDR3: TGTGCCAGCAGCGTAGATGCGGGAGGGCCCCGAGAGACCCAGTACTTC.

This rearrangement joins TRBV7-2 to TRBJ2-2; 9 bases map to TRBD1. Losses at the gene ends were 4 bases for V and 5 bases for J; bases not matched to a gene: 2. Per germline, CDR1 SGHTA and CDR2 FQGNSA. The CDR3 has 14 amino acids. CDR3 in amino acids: CASSSGQGTGELFF. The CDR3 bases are TGTGCCAGCAGCTCAGGACAGGGGACCGGGGAGCTGTTTTTT.

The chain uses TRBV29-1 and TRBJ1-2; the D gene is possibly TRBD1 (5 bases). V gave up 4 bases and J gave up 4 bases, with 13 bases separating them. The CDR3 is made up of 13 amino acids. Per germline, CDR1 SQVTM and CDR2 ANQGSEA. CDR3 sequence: CSVASGPGYGYTF. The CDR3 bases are TGCAGCGTTGCGTCGGGACCGGGCTATGGCTACACCTTC.

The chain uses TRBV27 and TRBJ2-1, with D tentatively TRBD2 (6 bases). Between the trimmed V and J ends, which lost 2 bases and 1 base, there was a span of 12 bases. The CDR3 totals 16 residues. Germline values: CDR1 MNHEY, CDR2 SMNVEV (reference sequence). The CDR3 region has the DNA TGTGCCAGCAGTTTAAATGGGGCGGGATCCTACAATGAGCAGTTCTTC. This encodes CASSLNGAGSYNEQFF.

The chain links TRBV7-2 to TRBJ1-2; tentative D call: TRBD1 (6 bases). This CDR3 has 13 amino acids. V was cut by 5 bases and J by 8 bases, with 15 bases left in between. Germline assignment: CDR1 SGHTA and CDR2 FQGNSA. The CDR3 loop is CASSGQLQYGYTF. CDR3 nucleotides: TGTGCCAGCAGCGGACAGCTTCAGTACGGCTACACCTTC.